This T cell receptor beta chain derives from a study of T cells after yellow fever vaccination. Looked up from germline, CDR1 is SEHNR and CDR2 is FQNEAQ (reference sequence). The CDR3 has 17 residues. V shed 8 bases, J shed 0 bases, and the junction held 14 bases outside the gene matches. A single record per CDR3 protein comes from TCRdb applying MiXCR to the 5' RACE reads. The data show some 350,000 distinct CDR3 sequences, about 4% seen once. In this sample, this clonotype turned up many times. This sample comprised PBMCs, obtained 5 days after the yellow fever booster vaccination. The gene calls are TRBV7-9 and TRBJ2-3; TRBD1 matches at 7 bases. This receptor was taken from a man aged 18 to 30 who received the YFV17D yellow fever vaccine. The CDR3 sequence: CASGRSGQIISTDTQYF. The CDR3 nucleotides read TGTGCCAGCGGCAGGTCGGGACAGATAATTAGCACAGATACGCAGTATTTT.